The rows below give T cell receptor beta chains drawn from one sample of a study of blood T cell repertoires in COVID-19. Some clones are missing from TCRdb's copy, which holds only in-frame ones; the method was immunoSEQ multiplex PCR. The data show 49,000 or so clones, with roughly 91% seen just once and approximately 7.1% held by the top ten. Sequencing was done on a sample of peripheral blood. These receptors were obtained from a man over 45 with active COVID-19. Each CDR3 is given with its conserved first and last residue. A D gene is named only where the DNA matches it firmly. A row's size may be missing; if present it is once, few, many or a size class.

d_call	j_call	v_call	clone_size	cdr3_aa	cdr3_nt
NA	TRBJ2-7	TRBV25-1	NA	CASSSQGRYEQYF	TGTGCCAGCAGTTCACAGGGCAGGTACGAGCAGTACTTC
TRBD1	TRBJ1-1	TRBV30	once	CAWTGTGIRAFF	TGTGCCTGGACCGGGACAGGGATTCGAGCTTTCTTT
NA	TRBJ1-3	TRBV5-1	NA	CASSLEPPDSGNTIYF	TGCGCCAGCAGCTTGGAACCCCCGGACAGTGGAAACACCATATATTTT
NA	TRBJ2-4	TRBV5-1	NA	CASSSWGERDSKAKNIQYF	TGCGCCAGCAGCTCTTGGGGGGAAAGGGATAGTAAGGCCAAAAACATTCAGTACTTC
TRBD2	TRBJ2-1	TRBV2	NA	CASRGVSGAYNEQFF	TGTGCCAGCAGGGGGGTAAGCGGGGCCTACAATGAGCAGTTCTTC
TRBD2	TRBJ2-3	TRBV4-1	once	CASSLRTSGESSTDTQYF	TGCGCCAGCAGCCTCCGGACTAGCGGGGAGTCTAGCACAGATACGCAGTATTTT
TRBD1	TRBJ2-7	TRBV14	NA	CASSQLGTGSNEQYF	TGTGCCAGCAGCCAACTCGGGACAGGCTCCAACGAGCAGTACTTC
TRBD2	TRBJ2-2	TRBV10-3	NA	CAMERERTGELFF	TGTGCCATGGAGCGGGAGCGAACCGGGGAGCTGTTTTTT
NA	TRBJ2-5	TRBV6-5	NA	CASSSENRGETQYF	TGTGCCAGCAGTTCGGAGAACCGCGGGGAGACCCAGTACTTC
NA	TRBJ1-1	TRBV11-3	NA	CASSSRENTEAFF	TGTGCCAGCAGCTCCAGGGAGAACACTGAAGCTTTCTTT
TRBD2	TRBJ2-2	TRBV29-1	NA	CSVETGGTGELFF	TGCAGCGTTGAGACGGGAGGCACCGGGGAGCTGTTTTTT
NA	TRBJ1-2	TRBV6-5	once	CASFGQRPYGYTF	TGTGCCAGTTTCGGACAGCGCCCCTATGGCTACACCTTC
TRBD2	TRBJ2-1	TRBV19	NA	CASSITLAGTYNEQFF	TGTGCCAGTAGTATCACACTAGCGGGCACATACAATGAGCAGTTCTTC
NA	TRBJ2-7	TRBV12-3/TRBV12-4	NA	CASTEGAYEQYF	TGTGCCAGCACCGAGGGGGCCTACGAGCAGTACTTC
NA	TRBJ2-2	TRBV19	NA	CASSIIRLAPNTGELFF	TGTGCCAGTAGTATAATCCGGCTAGCGCCGAACACCGGGGAGCTGTTTTTT
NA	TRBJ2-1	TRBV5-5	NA	CASSLVDEQFF	TGTGCCAGCAGCTTGGTAGATGAGCAGTTCTTC
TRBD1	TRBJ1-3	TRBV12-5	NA	CASGAPGTALSSGNTIYF	TGTGCTAGTGGTGCCCCGGGGACAGCGTTGAGCTCTGGAAACACCATATATTTT
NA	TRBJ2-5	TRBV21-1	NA	CASSTDRDQETQYF	TGTGCCAGCAGCACTGACAGGGATCAAGAGACCCAGTACTTC
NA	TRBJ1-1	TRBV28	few	CASRGRGNTEAFF	TGTGCCAGCAGGGGGCGGGGGAACACTGAAGCTTTCTTT
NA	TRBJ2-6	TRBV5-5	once	CASSGGGFGGANVLTF	TGTGCCAGCAGCGGTGGAGGGTTTGGTGGGGCCAACGTCCTGACTTTC
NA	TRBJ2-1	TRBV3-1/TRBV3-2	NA	CASSPRGAGVNEQFF	TGTGCCAGCAGCCCACGGGGGGCCGGGGTGAATGAGCAGTTCTTC
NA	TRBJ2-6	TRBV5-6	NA	CASSLEGGRSGANVLTF	TGTGCCAGCAGCCTCGAAGGGGGTCGGTCTGGGGCCAACGTCCTGACTTTC
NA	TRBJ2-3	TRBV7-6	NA	CASSLEPSSASSTDTQYF	TGTGCCAGCAGCTTAGAGCCCTCTAGCGCCTCTAGCACAGATACGCAGTATTTT
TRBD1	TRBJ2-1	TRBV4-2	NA	CASSQEGDRGYNEQFF	TGTGCCAGCAGCCAAGAGGGGGACAGGGGCTACAATGAGCAGTTCTTC
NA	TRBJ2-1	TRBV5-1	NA	CASSLGAKSSYNEQFF	TGCGCCAGCAGCTTGGGGGCGAAGAGCTCCTACAATGAGCAGTTCTTC
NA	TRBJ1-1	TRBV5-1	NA	CASSAGTTNTEAFF	TGCGCCAGCAGCGCCGGGACAACGAACACTGAAGCTTTCTTT
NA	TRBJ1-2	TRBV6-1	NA	CASSGGWRAEDYGYTF	TGTGCCAGCAGTGGAGGGTGGAGGGCGGAGGACTATGGCTACACCTTC
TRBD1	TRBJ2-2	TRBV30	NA	CAGRTGGYTGELFF	TGTGCCGGCCGGACAGGGGGCTACACCGGGGAGCTGTTTTTT
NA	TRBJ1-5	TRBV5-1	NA	CASSPEDGSNQPQHF	TGCGCCAGCAGCCCGGAGGACGGGAGCAATCAGCCCCAGCATTTT
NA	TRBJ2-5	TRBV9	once	CASSVGLVRAETQYF	TGTGCCAGCAGCGTAGGACTAGTTAGGGCAGAGACCCAGTACTTC
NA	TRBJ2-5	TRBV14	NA	CASSHVTPQETQYF	TGTGCCAGCAGCCATGTGACACCCCAAGAGACCCAGTACTTC
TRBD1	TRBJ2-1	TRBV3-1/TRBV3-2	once	CASSHGTGYNEQFF	TGTGCCAGCAGCCATGGGACAGGGTACAATGAGCAGTTCTTC
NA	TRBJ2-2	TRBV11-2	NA	CASSQEGGQTNTGELFF	TGTGCCAGCAGCCAAGAGGGGGGGCAGACGAACACCGGGGAGCTGTTTTTT
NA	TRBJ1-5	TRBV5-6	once	CASSLGGVNQPQHF	TGTGCCAGCAGCTTGGGAGGAGTGAATCAGCCCCAGCATTTT
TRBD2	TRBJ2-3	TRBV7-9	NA	CASTNLAGGGDTQYF	TGTGCCAGCACCAACCTAGCGGGGGGGGGAGATACGCAGTATTTT